These 32 T cell receptor beta chains came from one sample sequenced in a study of vaccination and CD4 T cells after COVID-19. TCRdb re-called the PCR reads with MiXCR, one entry per CDR3 protein. This sample has about 20,000 distinct CDR3 sequences, with roughly 60% found just once. The sequences come from CD4+ T cells from blood, collected before SARS-CoV-2 vaccination. All receptors derive from a human donor who had recovered from COVID-19.

The rearrangement joins TRBV20-1 to TRBJ2-3; D is unresolved. V dropped 6 bases and J dropped 2 bases, with 15 bases sitting between them. The CDR3 contains 14 residues. Looked up from germline, CDR1 is DFQATT and CDR2 is SNEGSKA (reference sequence). This chain's CDR3 is CSATAPGDTDTQYF. The CDR3, as DNA: TGCAGTGCCACAGCCCCTGGCGACACAGATACGCAGTATTTT.

This clonotype was observed a few times. The chain recombines TRBV20-1 with TRBJ2-7; 15 bases match TRBD2. This CDR3 has 17 residues. The J segment lost 6 bases and the V segment lost 6 bases, leaving 15 bases of the junction unmatched. CDR1 and CDR2 from the germline V gene are DFQATT and SNEGSKA (reference sequence). For the CDR3, the DNA is TGCAGTGCAAACCAAGAGGGACTAGCGGGAGGACTGGGCGAGCAGTACTTC. Amino acid sequence: CSANQEGLAGGLGEQYF.

The chain uses TRBV6-1 and TRBJ2-1, with 10 bases matching TRBD2. In germline, CDR1 is MNHNS, CDR2 SASEGT. Trimming at V came to 6 bases and at J to 0 bases, leaving 11 bases not matched to a gene. The CDR3 is 18 residues long. In nucleotides, the CDR3 is TGTGCCAGCAGAGGACTAGCGGTAACCACAAGCTCCTACAATGAGCAGTTCTTC. Its protein product is CASRGLAVTTSSYNEQFF.

V gene TRBV19 combines with J gene TRBJ2-7, with 7 bases that match TRBD2. Germline assignment: CDR1 LNHDA and CDR2 SQIVND (reference sequence). Losses at the gene ends were 3 bases for V and 0 bases for J; bases not matched to a gene: 5. The CDR3 has 15 residues. CDR3 DNA: TGTGCCAGTAGTATTGGAGGCGGGAGCTCCTACGAGCAGTACTTC. As protein: CASSIGGGSSYEQYF.

This rearrangement joins TRBV2 to TRBJ1-1, with D possibly matching TRBD1 (5 bases). Trimming shortened V by 6 bases and J by 4 bases, and 12 bases separated the two germline ends. Germline loops: CDR1 SNHLY, CDR2 FYNNEI. The CDR3 covers 13 residues. The CDR3 coding sequence is TGTGCCAGCAGGGCACGGGACGGCACTGAAGCTTTCTTT. This codes for CASRARDGTEAFF.

This clonotype has a handful of counts. The gene calls are TRBV15 and TRBJ2-5; D might be TRBD2 (5 bases). Trimming removed 4 bases from V and 1 base from J, with 10 bases in between. The CDR3 has 14 residues. Germline lookup yields CDR1 LNHNV and CDR2 YYDKDF (reference sequence). DNA of the CDR3: TGTGCCACCAGCATTAGGACTGGCCAAGAGACCCAGTACTTC. Translating it yields CATSIRTGQETQYF.

The table lists this clonotype with a few counts. The chain employs TRBV20-1 and TRBJ2-5, with D perhaps assigned TRBD1 or TRBD2 (5 bases each). There are 15 residues in the CDR3. Per germline, CDR1 DFQATT and CDR2 SNEGSKA (reference sequence). The ends were cut back, 0 bases at V and 0 bases at J, with 11 bases in the middle. This CDR3 reads CSARDGTPYQETQYF. CDR3 in DNA: TGCAGTGCTAGAGACGGGACGCCGTACCAAGAGACCCAGTACTTC.

In the case of this clonotype: Mismatch with germline at one junction end may stem from a read error. This rearrangement joins TRBV7-9 to TRBJ2-7; 7 bases are a match to TRBD1. The germline gives CDR1 SEHNR, CDR2 FQNEAQ (reference sequence). The length of the CDR3 is 12 residues. The DNA for the CDR3 is TGTGCCAGCAGCATATCCGACAGGGCCCAACACTTC. This codes for CASSISDRAQHF.

This clonotype has just a few counts. The chain uses TRBV20-1 and TRBJ2-7; D unclear. The CDR3 has 13 amino acids. Germline-derived CDR1 and CDR2 are DFQATT and SNEGSKA (reference sequence). V lost 2 bases to trimming and J lost 2 bases, with 10 bases between them. As DNA, the CDR3 is TGCAGTGCTAGAAACCAGGCCACCTACGAGCAGTACTTC. Translation gives CSARNQATYEQYF.

This clonotype was detected a few times. This chain joins TRBV20-1 and TRBJ2-1; D might be TRBD2 (7 bases). The CDR3 runs 17 residues. CDR1 and CDR2 (germline): DFQATT, SNEGSKA (reference sequence). Trimming took 5 bases from V and 5 from J, leaving 25 bases between them. The CDR3 spells CSAFGGGGYRIHNEQFF. CDR3 nucleotides: TGCAGTGCTTTCGGGGGAGGGGGATATCGGATACACAATGAGCAGTTCTTC.

This chain links TRBV6-1 with TRBJ2-7, with D perhaps TRBD1 or TRBD2 (7 bases each). Germline assignment: CDR1 MNHNS and CDR2 SASEGT. The CDR3 runs 13 residues. Trimming took 4 bases from V and 4 from J, leaving 11 bases between them. The CDR3 protein is CASSGQGLYEQYF. CDR3 in DNA: TGTGCCAGCAGTGGACAGGGACTATACGAGCAGTACTTC.

This clonotype has more than one count but fewer than ten. The V and J genes are TRBV20-1 and TRBJ2-5; D is unresolved. Germline V lookup: CDR1 DFQATT, CDR2 SNEGSKA (reference sequence). The V gene lost 0 bases and the J gene lost 3 bases, with 5 bases spanning the gap. The CDR3 sequence is 12 residues long. CDR3: CSARDDKETQYF. The CDR3 DNA sequence: TGCAGTGCTAGAGATGATAAAGAGACCCAGTACTTC.

The chain employs TRBV12-3 or TRBV12-4 and TRBJ2-1; 13 bases are shared with TRBD2. Unmatched junction bases numbered 4, after V lost 6 bases and J lost 5 bases. The CDR3 covers 15 residues. In DNA, the CDR3 is TGTGCCAGCAGAGCCGGGACTAGCGGGAACAATGAGCAGTTCTTC. Protein sequence: CASRAGTSGNNEQFF.

The chain combines TRBV7-2 with TRBJ2-3; D is perhaps TRBD2 (5 bases). This CDR3 is built from 13 residues. The V end was cut by 5 bases, the J end by 1 base, with 7 bases between. From germline, CDR1 is SGHTA and CDR2 FQGNSA. The CDR3 protein is CASSLLGTDTQYF. The CDR3 nucleotides are TGTGCCAGCAGCCTACTAGGCACAGATACGCAGTATTTT.

This rearrangement joins TRBV24-1 to TRBJ2-5, with D possibly matching TRBD1 (5 bases). Germline CDR1 KGHDR, CDR2 SFDVKD. V lost 3 bases and J lost 3, with 16 bases in between. The CDR3 is 16 residues long. Here the CDR3 reads CATSDIMQGQKETQYF. In DNA form, the CDR3 reads TGTGCCACCAGTGATATAATGCAGGGCCAAAAAGAGACCCAGTACTTC.

V is TRBV27 and J is TRBJ1-2; 10 nucleotides agree with TRBD1. Germline assignment: CDR1 MNHEY and CDR2 SMNVEV (reference sequence). Trimming cost V 7 bases and J 5 bases; bases outside gene matches: 7. The CDR3 runs to 14 residues. The CDR3 sequence: CASTMRQGAYGYTF. In DNA form, the CDR3 reads TGTGCCAGCACCATGCGACAGGGGGCGTATGGCTACACCTTC.

This clonotype was picked up a small number of times. The CDR3, as DNA: TGTGCCAGCAGTTATACTAGCGGGAGGCCAAGTCGCACAGATACGCAGTATTTT. It encodes CASSYTSGRPSRTDTQYF. V and J are TRBV6-2 or TRBV6-3 and TRBJ2-3, with 12 bases matching TRBD2. The V and J ends lost 3 bases and 1 base, in that order; junction bases with no gene match: 8. CDR1 and CDR2 (germline): MNHEY, SVGEGT. The CDR3 runs 18 residues.

The chain carries TRBV27 and TRBJ2-7; the D gene could be TRBD1 or TRBD2 (6 bases each). This CDR3 region has 13 residues. Germline V gene data show CDR1 as MNHEY and CDR2 as SMNVEV (reference sequence). Trimming cost V 5 bases and J 9 bases, with 17 bases left between them. The CDR3 DNA reads TGTGCCAGCAGTCCCGACCGGGGGCGGGGGCAGTACTTC. Amino acids: CASSPDRGRGQYF.

This sequence joins TRBV19 and TRBJ1-5; TRBD1 might be the D (5 bases). Trimming took off 3 bases at V and 7 bases at J, with 13 bases between the two ends. Germline V gene lookup returns CDR1 LNHDA and CDR2 SQIVND (reference sequence). The length of the CDR3 is 14 residues. As DNA, the CDR3 is TGTGCCAGTAGTATTGGTCAGGGCGGGCAGCCCCAGCATTTT. Its protein product is CASSIGQGGQPQHF. Variable domain in full (rest from reference TRBV19 and TRBJ1-5): DGGITQSPKYLFRKEGQNVTLSCEQNLNHDAMYWYRQDPGQGLRLIYYSQIVNDFQKGDIAEGYSVSREKKESFPLTVTSAQKNPTAFYLCASSIGQGGQPQHFGDGTRLSIL.

In its sample, this clonotype was seen a few times. This sequence joins TRBV20-1 and TRBJ2-7; the match to TRBD1 covers 12 bases. Germline-derived CDR1 and CDR2 are DFQATT and SNEGSKA (reference sequence). This CDR3 comprises 15 residues. The junction had 7 bases not matched to a gene; V was cut back by 0 bases and J by 7 bases. CDR3 protein: CSARDKGQGAGEQYF. For the CDR3, the DNA is TGCAGTGCTAGAGATAAGGGACAGGGGGCTGGGGAGCAGTACTTC.

This clonotype has only one observation. The V and J genes are TRBV7-2 and TRBJ2-3; 9 nucleotides agree with TRBD2. V gave up 6 bases and J gave up 9 bases; unmatched junction bases: 1. This CDR3 comprises 11 residues. Germline CDR1 and CDR2: SGHTA and FQGNSA. The CDR3 DNA reads TGTGCCAGCAGAGCGGGAGGCACGCAGTATTTT. Protein sequence: CASRAGGTQYF.

CDR3 sequence reads: CASSIGRERPQHF. Written as DNA, the CDR3 is TGTGCCAGTAGTATTGGGCGGGAACGGCCCCAGCATTTT. The V and J genes are TRBV19 and TRBJ1-5, with D unresolved. Germline V gives CDR1 LNHDA, CDR2 SQIVND (reference sequence). Trimming took 3 bases from V and 9 from J, leaving 12 bases between them. There are 13 residues in the CDR3.

To note about this clonotype: The limits of the CDR3 on the DNA are not certain, so only TCRdb's listed CDR3 is given. The rearrangement links TRBV7-2 to TRBJ2-3; the table calls TRBD1, which could not be checked here. Germline V gene sequence: CDR1 SGHTA, CDR2 FQGNSA. Counting both end residues, the CDR3 totals 22 amino acids. CDR3 amino acids: CASSFSQGGEQYFGPTTDTQYF.

The CDR3 reads CASSITSGRSYEQYF. DNA for the CDR3: TGTGCCAGTAGTATCACCTCAGGGAGATCCTACGAGCAGTACTTC. The chain combines TRBV19 with TRBJ2-7, with D tentatively TRBD1 or TRBD2 (5 bases each). The CDR3 covers 15 residues. Germline CDR1 LNHDA, CDR2 SQIVND (reference sequence). The V end was cut by 3 bases, the J end by 1 base, with 13 bases between.

This clonotype was observed a few times. The chain combines TRBV20-1 with TRBJ2-5; no reliable D call. CDR3 size: 13 residues. Trimming left V 6 bases short and J 3 bases short, with 14 bases between. Germline V gene sequence: CDR1 DFQATT, CDR2 SNEGSKA (reference sequence). CDR3 amino acids: CSALGIQKETQYF. The CDR3 DNA is TGCAGTGCCCTTGGGATCCAAAAAGAGACCCAGTACTTC.

The rearrangement links TRBV24-1 to TRBJ2-3, with a weak D call TRBD1 (5 bases). The CDR3 contains 14 residues. Deletions cut 4 bases from V and 2 bases from J, with 9 bases between. Germline lookup yields CDR1 KGHDR and CDR2 SFDVKD. DNA for the CDR3: TGTGCCACCAGTGACTGGGGCTCCACAGATACGCAGTATTTT. Translation: CATSDWGSTDTQYF.

The CDR3 region is CASSPDGTARNTGELFF. CDR3 nucleotide sequence: TGTGCCAGCAGCCCGGACGGGACAGCACGGAACACCGGGGAGCTGTTTTTT. The genes are TRBV5-4 and TRBJ2-2; 7 bases are a match to TRBD1. V shed 4 bases, J shed 1 base, and the junction held 10 bases outside the gene matches. From germline, CDR1 is SGHNT and CDR2 YYREEE (reference sequence). CDR3 length: 17 amino acids.

V is TRBV28 and J is TRBJ1-1, with D perhaps TRBD1 (6 bases). CDR1 and CDR2 from the germline V gene are MDHEN and SYDVKM. The CDR3 is made up of 12 amino acids. Trimming left V 8 bases short and J 8 bases short, with 15 bases between. DNA of the CDR3: TGTGCCAGCTCATCGTACAGGGCAGAAGCTTTCTTT. This codes for CASSSYRAEAFF.

The V call is TRBV5-4, the J call TRBJ2-1; perhaps D is TRBD1 or TRBD2 (5 bases each). CDR1 SGHNT and CDR2 YYREEE come from the germline V gene (reference sequence). Between the trimmed V and J ends, which lost 1 base and 7 bases, there was a span of 15 bases. The CDR3 length is 15 residues. CDR3 protein: CASSLRKLGANEQFF. The CDR3 DNA reads TGTGCCAGCAGCTTGCGGAAACTAGGGGCAAATGAGCAGTTCTTC. The variable domain in full, completed from reference TRBV5-4 and TRBJ2-1, reads ETGVTQSPTHLIKTRGQQVTLRCSSQSGHNTVSWYQQALGQGPQFIFQYYREEENGRGNFPPRFSGLQFPNYSSELNVNALELDDSALYLCASSLRKLGANEQFFGPGTRLTVL.

The rearrangement joins TRBV29-1 to TRBJ2-3; 9 bases align to TRBD2. V dropped 4 bases and J dropped 0; count of bases not matched to a gene: 5. The V gene's germline CDR1 is SQVTM and CDR2 ANQGSEA. The CDR3 is 15 amino acids. CDR3 sequence: CSVAPGTSSTDTQYF. CDR3 bases: TGCAGCGTTGCCCCCGGGACTAGCAGCACAGATACGCAGTATTTT.

This chain connects TRBV5-4 to TRBJ1-2; D not certain. The CDR3 is made up of 13 amino acids. V was trimmed by 0 bases and J by 5 bases, leaving 8 bases between them. The germline CDR1 and CDR2 sequences are SGHNT and YYREEE (reference sequence). CDR3 amino acids: CASSLEQSYGYTF. The DNA for the CDR3 is TGTGCCAGCAGCTTGGAACAGAGTTATGGCTACACCTTC. Drawing the rest from reference TRBV5-4 and TRBJ1-2, the complete variable domain is ETGVTQSPTHLIKTRGQQVTLRCSSQSGHNTVSWYQQALGQGPQFIFQYYREEENGRGNFPPRFSGLQFPNYSSELNVNALELDDSALYLCASSLEQSYGYTFGSGTRLTVV.

The chain is built from TRBV2 and TRBJ2-5, with D perhaps matching TRBD2 (6 bases). V lost 1 base to trimming and J lost 5 bases, with 14 bases between them. The CDR3 runs 15 residues. Germline CDR1 and CDR2: SNHLY and FYNNEI. The CDR3 nucleotides are TGTGCCAGCAGTGAAGGGGGAGTCCGGGAGGAGACCCAGTACTTC. Translating gives CASSEGGVREETQYF.